Each of the 18 T cell receptor beta chains below was sequenced from the same sample in a study of T cells in women clearing cervical HPV infection. Libraries were prepared by immunoSEQ multiplex PCR; TCRdb keeps only in-frame clonotypes and omits some of them. The sample holds about 31,000 clones. The material sequenced was blood buffy coat. Source of these receptors: a woman between 18 and 69 years old with a cervical HPV16 infection that either progressed to CIN3+ or cleared (not recorded which).

Concerning this clone: The read stops 3 residues short of the end of the CDR3; the missing end is completed from the germline J gene. The chain links TRBV20-1 to TRBJ2-1, with 9 bases that match TRBD2. The J segment lost 1 base and the V segment lost 7 bases, leaving 8 bases of the junction unmatched. CDR3 size: 15 residues. Germline CDR1 is DFQATT and CDR2 is SNEGSKA (reference sequence). CDR3 protein: CSVGGGGLSYNEQFF. CDR3 DNA, as far as it was read: TGCAGTGTCGGCGGGGGGGGACTGTCCTACAATGAG.

As to this clone: The read ends 3 residues shy of where the CDR3 ends; the end is completed using the germline J gene. This chain uses TRBV20-1 with TRBJ2-1; possibly TRBD1 for D (6 bases). Germline V gene lookup returns CDR1 DFQATT and CDR2 SNEGSKA (reference sequence). The CDR3 sequence is 12 residues long. The V and J ends lost 3 bases and 6 bases respectively, with 9 bases between them. The CDR3 DNA, read in part, is TGCAGTGCTAGTTGGGGGCCCAATGAG. This sequence encodes CSASWGPNE. The entire CDR3 protein reads CSASWGPNEQFF.

To note about this clone: Read data end 3 residues before the CDR3 end; the end is taken from the germline J gene. The gene calls are TRBV11-2 and TRBJ2-3; 14 bases line up with TRBD2. The trim removed 5 bases at V and 7 bases at J, leaving 5 bases unmatched. The CDR3 extends over 15 amino acids. Germline loops: CDR1 SGHAT, CDR2 FQNNGV. The CDR3 loop is CASSRGLAGGHTQYF. The DNA read from the CDR3 is TGTGCCAGCAGCCGAGGACTAGCGGGGGGACATACG.

The CDR3 DNA, read in part, is TGCAGTGCTAGTCGCGGCGCACCCACTGAA. It specifies CSASRGAPTE. The full CDR3 protein reads CSASRGAPTEAFF. The rearrangement links TRBV20-1 to TRBJ1-1, with D uncertain. The CDR3 end is not reached by the read, which stops 3 residues before it; the germline J gene fills it in. This CDR3 is 13 amino acids long. The germline gives CDR1 DFQATT, CDR2 SNEGSKA (reference sequence). V was clipped by 3 bases and J by 4 bases, with 12 bases between them.

Turning to this clone: The read ends 3 residues early relative to the CDR3; the germline J gene fills the gap. The rearrangement links TRBV2 to TRBJ1-1, with a possible D match to TRBD1 (5 bases). Germline assignment: CDR1 SNHLY and CDR2 FYNNEI. The CDR3 spans 15 residues. Trimming cost V 4 bases and J 3 bases, with 15 bases left between them. CDR3 DNA (partial): TGTGCCAGCAGTGTGGCCGGGACTTTAGACACTGAA. Translating gives CASSVAGTLDTE. The entire CDR3 protein reads CASSVAGTLDTEAFF.

As to this clone: Coverage ceases 3 residues before the CDR3 finishes, and the germline J gene fills in the end. V and J are TRBV19 and TRBJ2-3; D possibly corresponds to TRBD1 (5 bases). The CDR3 is 17 amino acids. Germline-derived CDR1 and CDR2 are LNHDA and SQIVND (reference sequence). This chain's CDR3 is CASSITGAGLSNQPQYF. The sequenced part of the CDR3 DNA is TGTGCCAGTAGTATAACAGGAGCAGGGCTTAGCAATCAGCCG.

Concerning this clone: Coverage ceases 3 residues before the CDR3 finishes, and the germline J gene fills in the end. The chain carries TRBV30 and TRBJ2-3, with D unclear. The germline CDR1 and CDR2 sequences are GTSNPN and SVGIG (reference sequence). Trimming stripped 7 bases from V and 2 bases from J, with 16 bases between. The CDR3 has 14 amino acids. The DNA read from the CDR3 is TGTGCCTTCCAATCCGCGGCCTCCACAGATACG. This codes for CAFQSAASTDT. The CDR3 in full is CAFQSAASTDTQYF.

In regard to this clone: Read data end 3 residues before the CDR3 end; the end is taken from the germline J gene. V gene TRBV7-9 combines with J gene TRBJ2-4; 8 bases fit TRBD1. The length of the CDR3 is 14 residues. Germline V gene sequence: CDR1 SEHNR, CDR2 FQNEAQ (reference sequence). CDR3 bases read: TGTGCCAGCAGCTCCAGGACAGGGAATTATGGT. This codes for CASSSRTGNYG. The complete CDR3 sequence is CASSSRTGNYGQYF.

As concerns this clone: Within the sample, other DNA sequences also encode this same CDR3. The sequenced part of the CDR3 DNA is TGTGCCTGGAGTGGTAAGGGGCCTTTCTCTGGAAACACC. This sequence encodes CAWSGKGPFSGNT. The whole CDR3 protein reads CAWSGKGPFSGNTIYF. The chain uses TRBV30 and TRBJ1-3, with D perhaps TRBD1 (5 bases). The DNA ends 3 residues before the CDR3 does, and the rest of the CDR3 is filled in from the germline J gene. The CDR3 covers 16 residues. Per the germline V gene, CDR1 is GTSNPN and CDR2 is SVGIG (reference sequence). V lost 1 base, J lost 0 bases, and 13 bases lay in between. The whole variable domain, filled in from reference TRBV30 and TRBJ1-3, reads SQTIHQWPATLVQPVGSPLSLECTVEGTSNPNLYWYRQAAGRGLQLLFYSVGIGQISSEVPQNLSASRPQDRQFILSSKKLLLSDSGFYLCAWSGKGPFSGNTIYFGEGSWLTVV.

With regard to this clone: From the germline J gene comes the end of the CDR3, since the read stops 3 residues before it. The chain employs TRBV11-2 and TRBJ1-1, with D hard to call. This CDR3 comprises 15 residues. Trimming cost V 2 bases and J 0 bases, with 10 bases left between them. The germline gives CDR1 SGHAT, CDR2 FQNNGV. The CDR3 loop is CASSLSPTMNTEAFF. The DNA read from the CDR3 is TGTGCCAGCAGCTTATCTCCTACGATGAACACTGAA.

About this clone: The read finishes 3 residues shy of the CDR3 end, and the germline J gene is used to complete it. J is TRBJ1-1 and V is TRBV6-2 or TRBV6-3; TRBD1 matches at 9 bases. CDR3 length: 15 amino acids. V dropped 5 bases and J dropped 6; count of bases not matched to a gene: 10. The germline V gene has CDR1 MNHEY and CDR2 SVGEGT. The covered CDR3 bases are TGTGCCAGCAGTCAACCGGGACAGGGTTGGGCTGAA. Protein product: CASSQPGQGWAE. The entire CDR3 is CASSQPGQGWAEAFF.

The sequenced part of the CDR3 DNA is TGTGCCAGCAGCCTCGGGGGTGGGGGGGCTTCGCCC. Amino acids: CASSLGGGGASP. The full CDR3 reads CASSLGGGGASPQHF. The V gene is TRBV12-3 or TRBV12-4, the J gene TRBJ1-5; D may be TRBD1 (6 bases). The read comes to an end 3 residues before the CDR3 does, leaving the germline J gene to fill in the end. The CDR3 has 15 residues. Trimming shortened V by 6 bases and J by 9 bases, and 21 bases separated the two germline ends.

Points on this clone: The CDR3 goes on 3 residues after the read ends, and that part is filled in from the germline J gene. The rearrangement links TRBV18 to TRBJ1-1, with D hard to call. Trimming removed 0 bases from V and 2 bases from J, with 4 bases in between. The CDR3 length is 13 residues. Germline lookup yields CDR1 KGHSH and CDR2 LQKENI. The DNA read from the CDR3 is TGTGCCAGCTCACCACCGGGCAACACTGAA. As protein: CASSPPGNTE. The complete CDR3 reads CASSPPGNTEAFF.

To note about this clone: The missing CDR3 end, 3 residues past where the read stops, is filled in from the germline J gene. The gene calls are TRBV19 and TRBJ2-5; 8 positions match TRBD1. V lost 3 bases, J lost 2 bases, and 8 bases stayed unmatched. CDR3 length: 16 residues. CDR1 and CDR2 from the germline V gene are LNHDA and SQIVND (reference sequence). Here the CDR3 reads CASSILPGTGQETQYF. The covered CDR3 bases are TGTGCCAGTAGTATCCTACCCGGGACAGGTCAAGAGACC.

Turning to this clone: The sequence runs out 3 residues before the end of the CDR3; the remainder is reconstructed from the germline J gene. J is TRBJ2-5 and V is TRBV2; 9 bases line up with TRBD1. This CDR3 contains 14 residues. V lost 7 bases and J lost 4; bases outside the gene matches: 7. Germline assignment: CDR1 SNHLY and CDR2 FYNNEI. The CDR3 loop is CASKGQGIRETQYF. The DNA read from the CDR3 is TGTGCCAGCAAGGGACAGGGCATCAGAGAGACC.

On this clone itself: The read ends 3 residues early relative to the CDR3; the germline J gene fills the gap. This chain uses TRBV6-2 or TRBV6-3 with TRBJ2-7; a possible D gene is TRBD2 (6 bases). This CDR3 is built from 14 residues. Trimming removed 5 bases from V and 2 bases from J, with 13 bases in between. Germline loops: CDR1 MNHEY, CDR2 SVGEGT. The DNA read from the CDR3 is TGTGCCAGCAGTGGAGGGACTCCCCCCTACGAG. Protein sequence: CASSGGTPPYE. The full CDR3 reads CASSGGTPPYEQYF.

In regard to this clone: With the read ending 3 residues before the CDR3 end, the germline J gene is used to fill in that end. The chain combines TRBV6-2 or TRBV6-3 with TRBJ2-3, with 7 bases that match TRBD1. The CDR3 contains 16 residues. The germline V gene encodes CDR1 MNHEY and CDR2 SVGEGT. CDR3 DNA, as far as it was read: TGTGCCAGCAGTGTCGACAGGGCGAAGGGCAATCAGCCG. It encodes CASSVDRAKGNQP. The whole CDR3 sequence reads CASSVDRAKGNQPQYF.

Points on this clone: The read comes to an end 3 residues before the CDR3 does, leaving the germline J gene to fill in the end. This sequence joins TRBV13 and TRBJ2-7, with 10 bases fitting TRBD2. Germline CDR1 and CDR2: PRHDT and FYEKMQ (reference sequence). Germline trimming cut 2 bases from V and 6 bases from J; bases unmatched to any gene: 7. The CDR3 runs to 15 residues. The CDR3 bases that were read are TGTGCCAGCAGCTTACCGGGACTAGCGAGGGCCGAG. Translated: CASSLPGLARAE. The CDR3 in its entirety is CASSLPGLARAEQYF. The variable domain in full, completed from reference TRBV13 and TRBJ2-7, reads AAGVIQSPRHLIKEKRETATLKCYPIPRHDTVYWYQQGPGQDPQFLISFYEKMQSDKGSIPDRFSAQQFSDYHSELNMSSLELGDSALYFCASSLPGLARAEQYFGPGTRLTVT.